These T cell receptor beta chains were read from a single sample in a study of T cell responses to AZD1222 COVID-19 vaccine. Clones were read by immunoSEQ multiplex PCR, and TCRdb kept only the in-frame ones, dropping some. The top ten hold around 3.2% of the sample, which has approximately 99,000 clones, approximately 86% seen once. Here the sequenced sample was peripheral blood, taken on day 0 of AZD1222 vaccination. These receptors were obtained from an adult in good health. The CDR3 runs from the conserved cysteine through the conserved F or W. Fields, in order: V gene, clone size, D gene, J gene, CDR3 protein, CDR3 DNA. A D gene is named only where the DNA matches it firmly. The size entry is marked missing in some rows and otherwise reads once, few, many or a size class.

>TRBV3-1/TRBV3-2|.|.|TRBJ1-6
CASSPRRVGTSSYNSPLHF
TGTGCCAGCAGCCCTCGGAGGGTGGGGACCAGCTCCTATAATTCACCCCTCCACTTT
>TRBV3-1/TRBV3-2|.|TRBD2|TRBJ2-6
CASSQGLAAGANVLTF
TGTGCCAGCAGCCAAGGACTAGCGGCTGGGGCCAACGTCCTGACTTTC
>TRBV28|.|.|TRBJ1-4
CASSLVGVANEKLFF
TGTGCCAGCAGTTTGGTTGGGGTCGCTAATGAAAAACTGTTTTTT
>TRBV3-1/TRBV3-2|.|.|TRBJ1-2
CASSQGGRGSPYYGYTF
TGTGCCAGCAGCCAAGGGGGCAGGGGATCACCATATTATGGCTACACCTTC
>TRBV9|.|.|TRBJ2-3
CASSVAGAGGSTDTQYF
TGTGCCAGCAGCGTGGCGGGGGCGGGCGGTAGCACAGATACGCAGTATTTT
>TRBV28|.|TRBD1|TRBJ1-1
CASNLRQGRLNTEAFF
TGTGCCAGCAACCTGCGACAGGGAAGGTTGAACACTGAAGCTTTCTTT
>TRBV28|.|.|TRBJ2-2
CASSWSLNTGELFF
TGTGCCAGCAGTTGGAGCCTGAACACCGGGGAGCTGTTTTTT
>TRBV2|.|TRBD1|TRBJ2-3
CASRPGQTTDTQYF
TGTGCCAGCAGACCGGGACAGACCACAGATACGCAGTATTTT
>TRBV6-5|.|.|TRBJ1-2
CASNGENYGYTF
TGTGCCAGCAATGGGGAGAACTATGGCTACACCTTC
>TRBV2|.|TRBD2|TRBJ2-7
CASSVSGGGYEQYF
TGTGCCAGCAGTGTTAGCGGGGGCGGATACGAGCAGTACTTC
>TRBV9|.|.|TRBJ2-5
CASSGRGRHQETQYF
TGTGCCAGCAGCGGACGGGGACGGCACCAAGAGACCCAGTACTTC
>TRBV5-1|.|TRBD1|TRBJ1-1
CASSQGQSNTEAFF
TGCGCCAGCAGCCAGGGACAGTCGAACACTGAAGCTTTCTTT
>TRBV6-5|.|TRBD2|TRBJ2-5
CASSYSASGEETQYF
TGTGCCAGCAGTTACTCGGCTAGCGGAGAAGAGACCCAGTACTTC
>TRBV6-5|.|.|TRBJ2-3
CASSRWPTDTQYF
TGTGCCAGCAGCCGCTGGCCCACAGATACGCAGTATTTT
>TRBV7-6|once|.|TRBJ1-2
CASSLSGDTGYTF
TGTGCCAGCAGCTTAAGTGGGGATACTGGCTACACCTTC
>TRBV7-2|once|.|TRBJ2-7
CASSLSGTGLYEQYF
TGTGCCAGCAGCTTATCCGGAACAGGGTTGTACGAGCAGTACTTC
>TRBV18|.|TRBD1|TRBJ1-1
CASSPNRGGETEAFF
TGTGCCAGCTCTCCCAACAGGGGAGGAGAAACTGAAGCTTTCTTT
>TRBV3-1/TRBV3-2|.|.|TRBJ2-7
CASSQRTKTYEQYF
TGTGCCAGCAGCCAACGGACAAAAACCTACGAGCAGTACTTC
>TRBV6-5|.|.|TRBJ1-2
CASQPPQGSGGYTF
TGTGCCAGCCAGCCCCCACAGGGAAGTGGCGGCTACACCTTC
>TRBV7-6|.|TRBD2|TRBJ2-5
CASSTSGGAGETQYF
TGTGCCAGCAGCACTAGCGGGGGGGCCGGGGAGACCCAGTACTTC
>TRBV30|few|TRBD2|TRBJ2-2
CAWTNRLAGGPTGELFF
TGTGCCTGGACTAATAGATTAGCGGGGGGGCCAACCGGGGAGCTGTTTTTT
>TRBV10-3|.|TRBD1|TRBJ2-5
CAIRDRTKGETQYF
TGTGCCATCAGGGACAGGACGAAAGGGGAGACCCAGTACTTC
>TRBV10-1|.|.|TRBJ1-5
CASSRVQPQHF
TGCGCCAGCAGTCGAGTTCAGCCCCAGCATTTT
>TRBV2|.|.|TRBJ2-2
CASTRDFNTGELFF
TGTGCCAGCACCCGGGACTTCAACACCGGGGAGCTGTTTTTT
>TRBV5-1|.|.|TRBJ2-1
CASSLGGAHNEQFF
TGCGCCAGCAGCTTGGGGGGGGCTCACAATGAGCAGTTCTTC
>TRBV29-1|.|TRBD1|TRBJ2-3
CSANKGAVGDTQYF
TGCAGCGCCAACAAGGGGGCGGTGGGAGATACGCAGTATTTT
>TRBV6-5|.|.|TRBJ2-3
CASSYSVGRTDTQYF
TGTGCCAGCAGTTACTCGGTGGGGCGCACAGATACGCAGTATTTT
>TRBV2|.|TRBD1|TRBJ1-1
CASSAPRQGWTNEKDEAFF
TGTGCCAGCAGTGCACCCAGACAGGGCTGGACAAACGAGAAGGATGAAGCTTTCTTT
>TRBV28|.|TRBD1|TRBJ1-6
CASSNRWDRNNSPLHF
TGTGCCAGCAGCAACCGGTGGGACAGGAATAATTCACCCCTCCACTTT
>TRBV30|.|.|TRBJ1-1
CAWETPRLNTEAFF
TGTGCCTGGGAAACCCCCAGGTTAAACACTGAAGCTTTCTTT
>TRBV24-1|.|.|TRBJ2-1
CATSAGRDVEQFF
TGTGCCACCAGTGCGGGCAGGGACGTTGAGCAGTTCTTC
>TRBV5-6|.|TRBD1|TRBJ1-1
CASSHLTGGSVEAFF
TGTGCCAGCAGCCACTTGACAGGGGGTTCTGTTGAAGCTTTCTTT
>TRBV6-5|once|TRBD2|TRBJ2-3
CASTWGGADTQYF
TGTGCCAGCACATGGGGGGGTGCAGATACGCAGTATTTT
>TRBV28|.|.|TRBJ1-1
CASSTRQSPEAFF
TGTGCCAGCAGTACGCGCCAGAGCCCTGAAGCTTTCTTT
>TRBV18|.|TRBD1|TRBJ1-2
CASSPIADRGYGYTF
TGTGCCAGCTCACCAATCGCGGACAGGGGATATGGCTACACCTTC
>TRBV29-1|.|.|TRBJ2-7
CSVDGAGPYEQYF
TGCAGCGTCGACGGCGCGGGTCCCTACGAGCAGTACTTC
>TRBV27|.|TRBD2|TRBJ2-3
CASSLSGTSGGARDTQYF
TGTGCCAGCAGTTTATCAGGGACTAGCGGGGGGGCGAGAGATACGCAGTATTTT
>TRBV6-1|.|.|TRBJ2-5
CASSEGSGTQYF
TGTGCCAGCAGTGAAGGGAGCGGGACCCAGTACTTC
>TRBV2|.|TRBD2|TRBJ2-2
CASSPVGGGVGELFF
TGTGCCAGCTCCCCGGTCGGGGGGGGCGTCGGGGAGCTGTTTTTT
>TRBV4-3|.|TRBD1|TRBJ2-7
CASSQDRGLYEQYF
TGCGCCAGCAGCCAGGACAGGGGGTTATACGAGCAGTACTTC
>TRBV6-4|once|.|TRBJ1-1
CASSELLYTEAFF
TGTGCCAGCAGTGAACTCCTTTACACTGAAGCTTTCTTT
>TRBV25-1|.|.|TRBJ2-3
CASSVPGTDTQYF
TGTGCCAGCAGTGTCCCGGGCACAGATACGCAGTATTTT
>TRBV7-8|few|.|TRBJ1-1
CASSSQTGNTEAFF
TGTGCCAGCAGCTCGCAGACAGGGAACACTGAAGCTTTCTTT
>TRBV4-1|.|.|TRBJ1-1
CASSQGHGGEAFF
TGCGCCAGCAGCCAGGGCCACGGGGGTGAAGCTTTCTTT
>TRBV6-4|.|.|TRBJ2-3
CASSERGSTDTQYF
TGTGCCAGCAGCGAAAGAGGGAGCACAGATACGCAGTATTTT
>TRBV19|few|.|TRBJ1-4
CASSIGLSANEKLFF
TGTGCCAGTAGTATAGGACTATCAGCTAATGAAAAACTGTTTTTT
>TRBV19|.|TRBD1|TRBJ1-3
CASRQGSVGNTIYF
TGTGCCAGCAGACAGGGTTCGGTTGGAAACACCATATATTTT
>TRBV28|.|.|TRBJ1-5
CASRSGQFYQPQHF
TGTGCCAGCAGGAGCGGACAGTTTTATCAGCCCCAGCATTTT
>TRBV11-3|.|.|TRBJ1-1
CASSLNGLGTEAFF
TGTGCCAGCAGCTTAAATGGGTTGGGCACTGAAGCTTTCTTT
>TRBV7-2|few|.|TRBJ2-5
CASSPPAQETQYF
TGTGCCAGCAGCCCCCCCGCTCAAGAGACCCAGTACTTC
>TRBV6-1|once|.|TRBJ1-5
CASSGPIKQGGNQPQHF
TGTGCCAGCAGTGGCCCGATTAAACAGGGCGGCAATCAGCCCCAGCATTTT
>TRBV2|.|.|TRBJ1-5
CASSEVGGGSNQPQHF
TGTGCCAGCAGTGAAGTAGGGGGAGGGTCCAATCAGCCCCAGCATTTT
>TRBV24-1|.|.|TRBJ1-3
CATSEDSSGNTIYF
TGTGCCACCAGTGAAGACTCATCTGGAAACACCATATATTTT